This T cell receptor (beta chain) was profiled in a study of CD8 T cells in ankylosing spondylitis (dated by TCRdb to about 2017). Notes on the research overall: T cell receptor beta repertoires were profiled in healthy donors and ankylosing spondylitis patients so that disease-linked TCR variants could be found. The whole study cohort included about a hundred healthy donors and around 24 ankylosing spondylitis patients. Peripheral blood samples were taken, and synovial fluid was additionally collected from ankylosing spondylitis patients. Results the study describes overall, beyond this receptor: Blood from ankylosing spondylitis patients appeared to be characterized by a TCR beta motif composed of eight or nine highly homologous amino acid variants. The disease-linked clones were reported to be significantly enriched in matched synovial fluid samples from ankylosing spondylitis patients. A CD8+ phenotype was shown by the disease-linked clones, which were found at relatively low frequencies in peripheral blood. Some TCR beta motif variants had previously been reported in synovial fluid and blood of reactive arthritis patients, which suggested common disease-initiation mechanisms.

Measured from the cysteine to the phenylalanine, the CDR3 is 12 residues long. The only DNA kept is the CDR3, 36 bases in frame from the first base. The germline V gene (reference sequence) gives CDR1 as DFQATT and CDR2 as SNEGSKA. Reads for this sample came from an Illumina HiSeq 2500. Quantitative 5'-RACE with molecular barcodes was the method used to prepare the TCR beta libraries. In the original analysis: A new computational method, built on a probabilistic model of VDJ rearrangement, was used to identify disease-linked TCR variants. The raw public data were reprocessed by TCRdb itself: fastp quality trimming at Q25, MiXCR clonotype calling, in-frame beta chains only. Each entry merges the rows of one CDR3 protein and shows their most common DNA and genes. TCRdb's processing, not the study's, gives the V and J calls here. The sample data list 150,000 to 200,000 distinct CDR3 sequences, and around a tenth of these were observed just once. Just under 30% of the sample goes to the ten largest clones.

A note on this clonotype: The specificity of this receptor is unknown. The junction departs from germline at one end; a sequencing error may be responsible.

Recombination connected TRBV20-1 to TRBJ2-5, with the D gene tentatively TRBD1 or TRBD2, based on 6 matching bases in each. The TCR originated in a male donor with ankylosing spondylitis or in good health (not recorded which). The sample taken for sequencing was blood, either unsorted or a sorted T cell fraction (not recorded which). The DNA sequence is as follows: TGCAGTGCTCACGGGGGCGGGGAGACCCAATACTTC. Translated, this gives CSAHGGGETQYF.